A single sample gave rise to the 3 T cell receptor beta chains below, sequenced in a study of regulatory T cells in long-lasting Graves disease (dated by TCRdb to 2020 to 2023). Receptor libraries were prepared by multiplex PCR. Sequencing was performed on an Illumina HiSeq 4000. TCR beta libraries were built with iRepertoire HTBI primers and Arm-PCR amplification of CDR3 regions. The public reads were reanalyzed by TCRdb: fastp trimming at Q25, MiXCR alignment, in-frame beta chains only. Every entry covers one CDR3 protein and lists the most common genes and DNA from its rows. The sample profile shows 650,000 to 700,000 distinct CDR3 sequences; 30% of them were found once. Roughly 40% of the sample comes from the top ten. The time point label here, explained by the study, means: persistent/refractory GD, antithyroid drugs over 5 years with positive TRAb. For both TCR sequencing and RNA sequencing, RNA was extracted from PBMCs using TRIzol.

The sample was peripheral blood mononuclear cells (PBMCs), taken when the disease was refractory, from a patient treated with antithyroid drugs. These receptor sequences come from a female donor with Graves disease.

This clonotype was seen only a few times. V usage is TRBV2 and J usage is TRBJ2-5; D remains unclear. The germline V gene has CDR1 SNHLY and CDR2 FYNNEI. V lost 0 bases, J lost 4 bases, and 9 bases lay in between. The CDR3 consists of 14 residues. The CDR3 DNA reads as TGTGCCAGCAGTGAAGCCCTCAAAAGAGAGACCCAGTACTTC. Protein product: CASSEALKRETQYF.

This clonotype was seen only a few times. The chain couples TRBV6-1 to TRBJ1-6; 7 bases agree with TRBD1. The junction had 14 bases not matched to a gene; V was cut back by 4 bases and J by 11 bases. The germline gives CDR1 MNHNS, CDR2 SASEGT. This CDR3 comprises 16 residues. The CDR3 nucleotides read TGTGCCAGCAGTGCAGGGGGAGTGCCTGCAGGGCCACCCCTCCACTTT. Translated, it gives CASSAGGVPAGPPLHF.

V usage is TRBV20-1 and J usage is TRBJ2-5; D is undetermined. V was clipped by 6 bases and J by 2 bases, with 19 bases between them. Germline V gene sequence: CDR1 DFQATT, CDR2 SNEGSKA (reference sequence). CDR3 length equals 15 residues. This chain's CDR3 is CSAGSRKGPQETQYF. The CDR3 DNA sequence: TGCAGTGCGGGCTCCAGGAAGGGCCCACAAGAGACCCAGTACTTC.